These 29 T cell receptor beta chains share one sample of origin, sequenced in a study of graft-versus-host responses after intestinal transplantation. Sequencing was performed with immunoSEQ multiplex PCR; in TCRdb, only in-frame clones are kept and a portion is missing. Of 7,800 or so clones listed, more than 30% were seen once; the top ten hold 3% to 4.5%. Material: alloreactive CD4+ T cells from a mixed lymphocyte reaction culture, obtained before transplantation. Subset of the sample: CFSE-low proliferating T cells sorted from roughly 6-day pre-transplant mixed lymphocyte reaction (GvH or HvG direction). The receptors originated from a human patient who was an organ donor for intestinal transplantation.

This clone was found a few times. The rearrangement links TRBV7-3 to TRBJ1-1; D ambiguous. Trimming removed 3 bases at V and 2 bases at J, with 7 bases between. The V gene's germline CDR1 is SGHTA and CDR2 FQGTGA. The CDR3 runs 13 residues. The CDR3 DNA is TGTGCCAGCAGCTTTAATAGAAACACTGAAGCTTTCTTT. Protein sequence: CASSFNRNTEAFF.

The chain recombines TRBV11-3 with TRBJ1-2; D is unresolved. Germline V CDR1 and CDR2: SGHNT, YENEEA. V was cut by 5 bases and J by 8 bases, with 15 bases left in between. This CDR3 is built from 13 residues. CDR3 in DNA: TGTGCCAGCAGCCCCCGCGGGAGGAGCGGCTACACCTTC. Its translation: CASSPRGRSGYTF.

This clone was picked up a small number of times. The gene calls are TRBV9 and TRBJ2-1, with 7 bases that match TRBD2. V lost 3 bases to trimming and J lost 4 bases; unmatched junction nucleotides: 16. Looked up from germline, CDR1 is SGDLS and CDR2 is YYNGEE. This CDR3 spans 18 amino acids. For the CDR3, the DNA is TGTGCCAGCAGCGCCCCGAGGGCGGGGGACCCTCATTACAATGAGCAGTTCTTC. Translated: CASSAPRAGDPHYNEQFF.

The CDR3: CASSLSQAGQPQHF. The DNA for the CDR3 is TGTGCCAGCAGCTTGTCGCAGGCCGGTCAGCCCCAGCATTTT. The V gene is TRBV5-6, the J gene TRBJ1-5; D unresolved. The CDR3 spans 14 residues. CDR1 and CDR2 (germline): SGHDT, YYEEEE. The V gene lost 1 base and the J gene lost 6 bases, with 11 bases spanning the gap.

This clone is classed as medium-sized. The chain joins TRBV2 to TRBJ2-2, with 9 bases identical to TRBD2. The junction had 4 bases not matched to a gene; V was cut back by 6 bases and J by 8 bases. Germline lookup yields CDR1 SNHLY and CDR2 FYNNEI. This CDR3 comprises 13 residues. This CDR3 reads CASRREGAGELFF. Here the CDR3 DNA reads TGTGCCAGCAGGCGGGAGGGCGCGGGGGAGCTGTTTTTT.

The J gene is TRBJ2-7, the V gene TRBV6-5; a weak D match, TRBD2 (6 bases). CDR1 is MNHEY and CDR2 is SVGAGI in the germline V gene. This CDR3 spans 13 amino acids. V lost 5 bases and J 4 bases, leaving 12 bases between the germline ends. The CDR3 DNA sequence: TGTGCCAGCAGTGCGGGGACCACATACGAGCAGTACTTC. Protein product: CASSAGTTYEQYF.

The chain's CDR3 is CASSPQGTRTSNYYEQYF. DNA of the CDR3: TGTGCCAGCTCACCCCAGGGGACTAGGACCTCGAATTACTACGAGCAGTACTTC. The chain recombines TRBV18 with TRBJ2-7, with TRBD2 matching over 8 bases. Germline V gives CDR1 KGHSH, CDR2 LQKENI. The CDR3 covers 18 residues. V dropped 3 bases and J dropped 3; count of bases not matched to a gene: 16.

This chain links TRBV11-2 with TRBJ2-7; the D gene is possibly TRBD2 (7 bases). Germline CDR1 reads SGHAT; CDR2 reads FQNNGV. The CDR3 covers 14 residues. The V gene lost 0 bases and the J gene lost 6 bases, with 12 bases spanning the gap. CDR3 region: CASSLERGGSEQYF. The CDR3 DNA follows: TGTGCCAGCAGCTTAGAGAGGGGGGGCTCCGAGCAGTACTTC.

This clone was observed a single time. CDR3 protein: CASSISAMVADTDTQYF. In nucleotides, the CDR3 is TGTGCCAGTAGTATAAGTGCGATGGTGGCGGACACAGATACGCAGTATTTT. J is TRBJ2-3 and V is TRBV19; D not certain. The CDR3 loop spans 17 amino acids. Trimming stripped 2 bases from V and 2 bases from J, with 17 bases between. Germline V lookup: CDR1 LNHDA, CDR2 SQIVND (reference sequence).

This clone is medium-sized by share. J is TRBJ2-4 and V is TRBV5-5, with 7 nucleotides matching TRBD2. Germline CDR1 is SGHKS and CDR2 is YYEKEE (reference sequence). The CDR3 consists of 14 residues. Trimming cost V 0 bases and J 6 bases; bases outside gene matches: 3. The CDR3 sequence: CASSLGGGGNIQYF. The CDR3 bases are TGTGCCAGCAGCTTGGGTGGGGGGGGAAACATTCAGTACTTC. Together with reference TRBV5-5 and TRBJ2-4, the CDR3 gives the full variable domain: DAGVTQSPTHLIKTRGQQVTLRCSPISGHKSVSWYQQVLGQGPQFIFQYYEKEERGRGNFPDRFSARQFPNYSSELNVNALLLGDSALYLCASSLGGGGNIQYFGAGTRLSVL.

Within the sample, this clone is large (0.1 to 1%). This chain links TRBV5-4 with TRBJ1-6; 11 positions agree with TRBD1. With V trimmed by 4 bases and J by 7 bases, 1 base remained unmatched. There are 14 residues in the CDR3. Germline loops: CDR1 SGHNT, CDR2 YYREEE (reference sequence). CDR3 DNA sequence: TGTGCCAGCAGCCGGGACAGGGGGAATTCACCCCTCCACTTT. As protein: CASSRDRGNSPLHF.

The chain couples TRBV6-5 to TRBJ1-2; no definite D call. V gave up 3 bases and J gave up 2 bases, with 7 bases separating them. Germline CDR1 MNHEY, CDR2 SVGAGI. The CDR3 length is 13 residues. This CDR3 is CASSYDTNYGYTF. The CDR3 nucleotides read TGTGCCAGCAGTTATGACACAAACTATGGCTACACCTTC.

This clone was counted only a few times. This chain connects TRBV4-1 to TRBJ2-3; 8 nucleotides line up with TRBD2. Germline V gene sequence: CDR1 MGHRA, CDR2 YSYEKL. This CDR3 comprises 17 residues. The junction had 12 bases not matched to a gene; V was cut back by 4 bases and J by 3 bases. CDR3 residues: CASSRSRGVGRTDTQYF. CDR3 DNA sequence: TGCGCCAGCAGCCGATCGCGGGGGGTGGGTAGGACAGATACGCAGTATTTT.

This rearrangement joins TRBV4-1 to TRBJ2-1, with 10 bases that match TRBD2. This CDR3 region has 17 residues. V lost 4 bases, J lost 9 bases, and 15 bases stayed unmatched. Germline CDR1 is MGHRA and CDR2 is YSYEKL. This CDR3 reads CASSRPSGASGRGEQFF. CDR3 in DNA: TGCGCCAGCAGCCGCCCTTCGGGGGCTAGCGGGAGAGGTGAGCAGTTCTTC.

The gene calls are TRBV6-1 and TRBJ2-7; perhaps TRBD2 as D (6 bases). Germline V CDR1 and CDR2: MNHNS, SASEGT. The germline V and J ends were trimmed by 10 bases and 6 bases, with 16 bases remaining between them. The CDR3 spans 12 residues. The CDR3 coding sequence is TGTGCCACACGCTACGGGAGTAGCGAGCAGTACTTC. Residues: CATRYGSSEQYF.

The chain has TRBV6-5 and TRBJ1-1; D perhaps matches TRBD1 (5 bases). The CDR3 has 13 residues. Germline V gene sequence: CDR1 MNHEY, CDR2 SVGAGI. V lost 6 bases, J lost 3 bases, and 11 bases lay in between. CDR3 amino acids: CASSLGGDTEAFF. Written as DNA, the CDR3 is TGTGCCAGCAGCCTCGGGGGGGACACTGAAGCTTTCTTT.

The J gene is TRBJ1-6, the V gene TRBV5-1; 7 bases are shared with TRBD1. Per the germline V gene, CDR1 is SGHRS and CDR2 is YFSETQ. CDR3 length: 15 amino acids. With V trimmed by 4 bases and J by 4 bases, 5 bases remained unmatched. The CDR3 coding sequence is TGCGCCAGCAGCACCAACAGGGGATATAATTCACCCCTCCACTTT. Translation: CASSTNRGYNSPLHF. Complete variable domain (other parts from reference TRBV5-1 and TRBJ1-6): KAGVTQTPRYLIKTRGQQVTLSCSPISGHRSVSWYQQTPGQGLQFLFEYFSETQRNKGNFPGRFSGRQFSNSRSEMNVSTLELGDSALYLCASSTNRGYNSPLHFGNGTRLTVT.

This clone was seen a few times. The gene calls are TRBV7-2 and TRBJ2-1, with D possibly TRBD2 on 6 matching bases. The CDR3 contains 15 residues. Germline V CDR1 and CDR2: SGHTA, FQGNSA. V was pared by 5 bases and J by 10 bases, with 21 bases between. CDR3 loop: CASSTGTSGLEEQFF. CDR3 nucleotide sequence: TGTGCCAGCAGCACTGGGACTTCTGGGCTAGAGGAGCAGTTCTTC.

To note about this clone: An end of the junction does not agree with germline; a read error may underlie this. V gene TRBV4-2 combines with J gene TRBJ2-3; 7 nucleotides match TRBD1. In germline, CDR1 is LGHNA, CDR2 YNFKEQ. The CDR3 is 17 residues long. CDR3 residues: CASRRLRRGRSTDAQYF. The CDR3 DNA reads TGTGCCAGCAGACGATTGCGTAGGGGGCGGAGCACAGATGCGCAGTATTTT.

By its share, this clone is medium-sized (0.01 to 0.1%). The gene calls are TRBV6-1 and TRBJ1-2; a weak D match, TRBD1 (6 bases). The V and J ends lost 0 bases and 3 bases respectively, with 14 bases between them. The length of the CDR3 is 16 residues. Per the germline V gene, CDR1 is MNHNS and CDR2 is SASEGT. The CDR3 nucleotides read TGTGCCAGCAGTGAAGCTTTGAGGACAGCCCACTATGGCTACACCTTC. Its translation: CASSEALRTAHYGYTF.

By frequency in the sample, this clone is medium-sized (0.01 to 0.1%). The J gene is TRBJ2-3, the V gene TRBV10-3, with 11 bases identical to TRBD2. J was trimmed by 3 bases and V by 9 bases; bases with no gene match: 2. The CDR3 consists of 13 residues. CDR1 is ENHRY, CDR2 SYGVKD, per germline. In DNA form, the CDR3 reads TGTGCCATAGGGACTAGCGGAACAGATACGCAGTATTTT. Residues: CAIGTSGTDTQYF.

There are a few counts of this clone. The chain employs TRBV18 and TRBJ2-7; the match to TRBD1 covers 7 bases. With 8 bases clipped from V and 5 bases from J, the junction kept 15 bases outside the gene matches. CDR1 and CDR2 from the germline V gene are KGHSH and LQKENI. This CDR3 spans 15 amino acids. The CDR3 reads CASTYAPGGIDEQYF. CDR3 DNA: TGTGCCAGCACGTACGCCCCAGGGGGTATCGACGAGCAGTACTTC. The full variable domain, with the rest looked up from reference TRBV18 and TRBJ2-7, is NAGVMQNPRHLVRRRGQEARLRCSPMKGHSHVYWYRQLPEEGLKFMVYLQKENIIDESGMPKERFSAEFPKEGPSILRIQQVVRGDSAAYFCASTYAPGGIDEQYFGPGTRLTVT.

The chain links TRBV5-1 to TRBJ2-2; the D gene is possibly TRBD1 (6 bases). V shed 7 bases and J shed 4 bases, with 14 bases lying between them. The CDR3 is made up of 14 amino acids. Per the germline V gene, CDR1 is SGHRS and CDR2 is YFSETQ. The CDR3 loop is CASSGQGFTGELFF. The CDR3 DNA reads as TGCGCCAGCTCAGGGCAGGGGTTCACCGGGGAGCTGTTTTTT.

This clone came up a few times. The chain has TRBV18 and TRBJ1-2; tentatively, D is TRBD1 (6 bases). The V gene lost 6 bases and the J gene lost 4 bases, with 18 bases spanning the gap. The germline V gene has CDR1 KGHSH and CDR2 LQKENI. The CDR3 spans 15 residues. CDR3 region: CASSFDGGPFYGYTF. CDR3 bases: TGTGCCAGCTCTTTTGACGGGGGGCCCTTCTATGGCTACACCTTC.

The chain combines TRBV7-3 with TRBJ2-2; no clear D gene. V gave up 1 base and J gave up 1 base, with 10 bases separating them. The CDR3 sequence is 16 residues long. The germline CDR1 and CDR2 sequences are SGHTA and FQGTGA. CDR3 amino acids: CASSLNSPGNTGELFF. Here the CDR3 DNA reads TGTGCCAGCAGCTTAAATTCGCCGGGGAACACCGGGGAGCTGTTTTTT.

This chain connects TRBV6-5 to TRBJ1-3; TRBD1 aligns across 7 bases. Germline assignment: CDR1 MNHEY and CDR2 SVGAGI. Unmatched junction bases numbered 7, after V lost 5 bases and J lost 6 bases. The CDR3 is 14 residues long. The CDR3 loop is CASSHHRGVNTIYF. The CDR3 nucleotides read TGTGCCAGCAGTCACCACAGGGGAGTAAACACCATATATTTT.

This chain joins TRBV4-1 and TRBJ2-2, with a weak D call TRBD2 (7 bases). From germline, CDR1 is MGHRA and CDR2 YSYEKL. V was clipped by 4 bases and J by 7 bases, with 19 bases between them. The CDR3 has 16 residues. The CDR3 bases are TGCGCCAGCAGCCGGGGGGGGGCGGGGTTCGTCGGGGAGCTGTTTTTT. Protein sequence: CASSRGGAGFVGELFF.

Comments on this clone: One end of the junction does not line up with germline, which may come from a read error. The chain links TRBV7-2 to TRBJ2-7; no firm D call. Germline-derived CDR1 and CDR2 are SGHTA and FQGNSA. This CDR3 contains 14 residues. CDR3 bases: TGTGCCAGCAGCACCTTTCAATCTGCCTACGGGCAGTACTTC. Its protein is CASSTFQSAYGQYF.

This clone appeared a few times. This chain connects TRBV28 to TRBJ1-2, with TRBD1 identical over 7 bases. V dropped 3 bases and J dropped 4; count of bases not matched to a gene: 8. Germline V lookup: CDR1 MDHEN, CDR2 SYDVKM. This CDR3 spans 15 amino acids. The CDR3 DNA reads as TGTGCCAGCAGTTTCCCGGACAGGCCAGCCTATGGCTACACCTTC. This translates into CASSFPDRPAYGYTF.